This T cell receptor beta chain came from a study of T cell responses to AZD1222 COVID-19 vaccine. Analyses pooled second doses at about 4 or about 12 weeks. Assay used: immunoSEQ multiplex PCR; TCRdb lists only in-frame clones, some missing. The table shows about 86,000 clones, with roughly 89% occurring only once. Per germline, CDR1 SGHNT and CDR2 YYREEE (reference sequence). The length of the CDR3 is 12 residues. Trimming cost V 3 bases and J 2 bases, with 2 bases left between them. Points on this clone: Its target is unknown.

Study-wide results and limits: Elevations in Spike-specific TCR breadth and depth followed administration of two AZD1222 doses. In a largely white British group with more females than males, clonal diversity was possibly underestimated.

The source material was peripheral blood, sampled 28 days after the second AZD1222 dose. The TCR comes from an adult who received the AZD1222 COVID-19 vaccine. V usage is TRBV5-4 and J usage is TRBJ2-2; D not certain. CDR3 bases: TGTGCCAGCAGCTCCAACACCGGGGAGCTGTTTTTT. As protein: CASSSNTGELFF.